This record covers a single TCR beta chain. Using eight separate reactions per sample, the authors generated cDNA. TCRdb re-called the 5' RACE reads; every CDR3 protein appears as one record, without DNA. Listed are about 300,000 distinct CDR3 sequences; 5.6% falls within the top ten. The record originates from a study of monozygotic twins with inflammatory bowel disease. This CDR3 has 20 residues. Looked up from germline, CDR1 is SGHAT and CDR2 is FQDESV (reference sequence). Sequences were obtained from blood. This chain joins TRBV11-1 and TRBJ2-3; TCRdb picks TRBD2, but there is no DNA to check that call. The receptor was isolated from a human donor with ulcerative colitis or Crohn's disease, or a healthy co-twin of an affected twin (not recorded which). CDR3 sequence reads: CASSFLGLAGATPSTDTQYF.